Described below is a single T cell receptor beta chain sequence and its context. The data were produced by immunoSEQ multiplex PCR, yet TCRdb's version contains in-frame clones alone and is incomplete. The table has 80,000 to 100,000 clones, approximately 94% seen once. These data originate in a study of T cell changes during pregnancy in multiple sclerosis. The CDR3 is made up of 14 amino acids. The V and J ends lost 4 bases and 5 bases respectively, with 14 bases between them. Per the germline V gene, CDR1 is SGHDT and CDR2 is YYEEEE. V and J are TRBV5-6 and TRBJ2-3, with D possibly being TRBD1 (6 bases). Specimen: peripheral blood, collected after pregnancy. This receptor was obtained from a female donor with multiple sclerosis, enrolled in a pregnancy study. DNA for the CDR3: TGTGCCAGCAGCCCGTACAGGGTGGAAGATACGCAGTATTTT. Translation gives CASSPYRVEDTQYF.